The sample holds a few counts of the clone carrying this TCR beta chain. Its antigen is currently unknown. Trimming left V 2 bases short and J 7 bases short, with 13 bases between. The CDR3 consists of 14 residues. The germline CDR1 and CDR2 sequences are SGHRS and YFSETQ. Universal primer sites and UMIs were introduced during 5'RACE template-switching synthesis of TCR cDNA. TCRdb recomputed calls from the 5' RACE reads with MiXCR, one row per CDR3 protein. The profile covers roughly 340,000 distinct CDR3 sequences, with about 4% appearing a single time and 20% to 25% taken by the ten largest. This entry is derived from a study of T cells after yellow fever vaccination. Findings and limits, study-wide: The secondary T-cell response peaked on day 5, not day 15, but was weaker. Abundant contaminating clonotypes from the bulk population could appear in FACS-sorted repertoires. Reappearance after the booster was seen for most primary-vaccination clones, at about 95% CD4 and 75% to 90% CD8.

The gene calls are TRBV5-1 and TRBJ2-1; D is undetermined. This TCR was sampled from a man aged 18-30 years who received the YFV17D yellow fever vaccine. The sample in question was PBMCs, obtained 5 days after the yellow fever booster vaccination. The DNA of the CDR3 is TGCGCCAGCAGCTTCGGCCAGCCCGGGAATGAGCAGTTCTTC. Its translation: CASSFGQPGNEQFF.